This TCR beta chain was documented in a study of T-cell memory formation after mild COVID-19. For the study at large: Largely, TCR clusters stayed within a single donor.

From the 5' RACE reads, TCRdb called clonotypes with MiXCR, one entry per CDR3 protein. The data contain some 440,000 distinct CDR3 sequences, around 25% of them singletons. V lost 2 bases, J lost 0 bases, and 14 bases stayed unmatched. CDR1 is SGHAT and CDR2 is FQNNGV in the germline V gene. The CDR3 runs to 20 residues. This clonotype turned up a few times. The genes are TRBV11-2 and TRBJ2-3; TRBD1 agrees at 10 bases. The TCR originated in an adult woman who had mild COVID-19 (a few samples of this study predate the infection). Cell type and time point are not known. The sample comprised PBMCs or a T cell subset sorted from them (not recorded which). This CDR3 reads CASSLPRGTGVPPSTDTQYF. CDR3 bases: TGTGCCAGCAGCTTACCTCGCGGGACAGGGGTACCCCCTAGCACAGATACGCAGTATTTT.